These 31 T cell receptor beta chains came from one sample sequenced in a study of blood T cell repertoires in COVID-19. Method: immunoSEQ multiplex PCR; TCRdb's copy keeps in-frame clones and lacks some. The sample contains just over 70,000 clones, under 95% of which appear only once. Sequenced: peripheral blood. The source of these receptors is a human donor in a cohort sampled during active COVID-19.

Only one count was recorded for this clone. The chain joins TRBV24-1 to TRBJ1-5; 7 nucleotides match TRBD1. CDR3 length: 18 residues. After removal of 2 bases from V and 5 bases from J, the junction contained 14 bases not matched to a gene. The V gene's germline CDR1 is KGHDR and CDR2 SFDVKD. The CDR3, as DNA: TGTGCCACCAGTGATTCCCTCTATCGGACAGGCTGGGATCAGCCCCAGCATTTT. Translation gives CATSDSLYRTGWDQPQHF.

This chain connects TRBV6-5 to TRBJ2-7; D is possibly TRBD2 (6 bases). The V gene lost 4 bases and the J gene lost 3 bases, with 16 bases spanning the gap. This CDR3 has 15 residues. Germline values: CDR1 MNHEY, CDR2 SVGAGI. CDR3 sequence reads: CASSLQTGVGYEQYF. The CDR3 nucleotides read TGTGCCAGCAGTTTACAGACGGGGGTGGGCTACGAGCAGTACTTC.

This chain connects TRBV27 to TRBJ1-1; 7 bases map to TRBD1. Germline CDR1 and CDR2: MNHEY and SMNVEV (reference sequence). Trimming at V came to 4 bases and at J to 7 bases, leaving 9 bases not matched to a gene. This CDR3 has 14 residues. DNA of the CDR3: TGTGCCAGCAGTTCGGGGACAGAAACTTTTGAAGCTTTCTTT. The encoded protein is CASSSGTETFEAFF.

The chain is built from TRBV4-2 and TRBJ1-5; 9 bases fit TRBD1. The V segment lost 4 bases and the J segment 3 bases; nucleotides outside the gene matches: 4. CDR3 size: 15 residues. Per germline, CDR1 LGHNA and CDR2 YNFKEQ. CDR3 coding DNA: TGTGCCAGCAGCCGCCGGGACAGGGACAATCAGCCCCAGCATTTT. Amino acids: CASSRRDRDNQPQHF.

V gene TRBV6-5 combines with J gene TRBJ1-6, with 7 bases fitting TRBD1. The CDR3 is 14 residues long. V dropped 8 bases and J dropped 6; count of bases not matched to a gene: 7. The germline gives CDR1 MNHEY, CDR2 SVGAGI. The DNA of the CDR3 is TGTGCCAGCTCACCGGGACAGATTAATTCACCCCTCCACTTT. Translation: CASSPGQINSPLHF.

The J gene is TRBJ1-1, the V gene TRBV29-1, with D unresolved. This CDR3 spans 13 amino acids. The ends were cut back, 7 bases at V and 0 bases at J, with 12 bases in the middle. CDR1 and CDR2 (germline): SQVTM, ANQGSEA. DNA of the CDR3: TGCAGCGGCAAACAGATGGTGAACACTGAAGCTTTCTTT. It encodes CSGKQMVNTEAFF.

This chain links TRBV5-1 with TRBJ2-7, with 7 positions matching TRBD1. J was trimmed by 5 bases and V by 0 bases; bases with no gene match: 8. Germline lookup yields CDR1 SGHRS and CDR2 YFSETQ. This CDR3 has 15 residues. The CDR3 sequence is CASSLGQGVLNEQYF. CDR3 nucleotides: TGCGCCAGCAGCTTGGGGCAGGGGGTATTAAACGAGCAGTACTTC.

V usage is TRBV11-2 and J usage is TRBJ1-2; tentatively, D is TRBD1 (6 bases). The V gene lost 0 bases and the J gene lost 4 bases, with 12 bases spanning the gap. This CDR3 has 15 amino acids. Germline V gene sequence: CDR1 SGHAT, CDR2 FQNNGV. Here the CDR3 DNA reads TGTGCCAGCAGCTTAGACAGGGGTCGTAGCTATGGCTACACCTTC. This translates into CASSLDRGRSYGYTF.

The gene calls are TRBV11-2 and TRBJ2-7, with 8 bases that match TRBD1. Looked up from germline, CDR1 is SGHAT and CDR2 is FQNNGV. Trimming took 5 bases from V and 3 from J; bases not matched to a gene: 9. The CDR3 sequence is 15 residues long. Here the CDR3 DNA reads TGTGCCAGCAGCCCCTCGGGACAGGCGTTCTACGAGCAGTACTTC. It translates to CASSPSGQAFYEQYF.

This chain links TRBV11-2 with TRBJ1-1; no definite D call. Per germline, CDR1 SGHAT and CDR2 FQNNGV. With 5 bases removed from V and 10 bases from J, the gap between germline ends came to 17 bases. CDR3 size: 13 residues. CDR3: CASSGSYAPGAFF. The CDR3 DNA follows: TGTGCCAGCAGCGGTTCTTATGCGCCGGGAGCTTTCTTT.

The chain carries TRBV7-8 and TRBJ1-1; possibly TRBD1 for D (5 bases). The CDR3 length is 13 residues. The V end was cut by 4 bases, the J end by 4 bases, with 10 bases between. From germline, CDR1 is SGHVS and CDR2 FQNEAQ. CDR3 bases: TGTGCCAGCAGCTCCGGACAATCCACTGAAGCTTTCTTT. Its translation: CASSSGQSTEAFF.

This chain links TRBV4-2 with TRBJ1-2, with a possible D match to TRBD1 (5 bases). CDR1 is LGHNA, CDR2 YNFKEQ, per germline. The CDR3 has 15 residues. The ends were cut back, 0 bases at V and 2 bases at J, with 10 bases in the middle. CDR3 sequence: CASSQDRGQNYGYTF. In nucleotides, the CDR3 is TGTGCCAGCAGCCAAGATAGGGGCCAGAACTATGGCTACACCTTC.

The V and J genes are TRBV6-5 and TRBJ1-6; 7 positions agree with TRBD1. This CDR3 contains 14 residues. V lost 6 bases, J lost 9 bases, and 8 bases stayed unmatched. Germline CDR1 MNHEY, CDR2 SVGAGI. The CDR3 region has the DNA TGTGCCAGCAGCAGGACAGGAGATAGTTCACCCCTCCACTTT. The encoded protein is CASSRTGDSSPLHF.

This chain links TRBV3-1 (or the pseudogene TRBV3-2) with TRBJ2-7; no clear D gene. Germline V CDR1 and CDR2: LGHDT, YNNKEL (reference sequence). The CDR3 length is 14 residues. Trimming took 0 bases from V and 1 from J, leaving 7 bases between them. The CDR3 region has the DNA TGTGCCAGCAGCCAAGATGGCAGTTCCTACGAGCAGTACTTC. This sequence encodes CASSQDGSSYEQYF.

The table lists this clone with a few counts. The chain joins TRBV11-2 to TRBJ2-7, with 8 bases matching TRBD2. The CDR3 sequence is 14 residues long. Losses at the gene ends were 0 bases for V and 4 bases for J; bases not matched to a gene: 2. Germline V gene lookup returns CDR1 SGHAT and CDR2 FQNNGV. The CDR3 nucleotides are TGTGCCAGCAGCTTAGAACGGGGGGGGTACGAGCAGTACTTC. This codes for CASSLERGGYEQYF.

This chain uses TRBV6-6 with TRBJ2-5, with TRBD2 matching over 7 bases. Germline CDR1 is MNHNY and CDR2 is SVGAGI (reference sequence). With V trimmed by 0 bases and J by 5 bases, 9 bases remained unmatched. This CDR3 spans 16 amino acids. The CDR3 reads CASSYSTRQGGETQYF. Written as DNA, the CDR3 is TGTGCCAGCAGTTACTCAACGCGCCAGGGAGGGGAGACCCAGTACTTC.

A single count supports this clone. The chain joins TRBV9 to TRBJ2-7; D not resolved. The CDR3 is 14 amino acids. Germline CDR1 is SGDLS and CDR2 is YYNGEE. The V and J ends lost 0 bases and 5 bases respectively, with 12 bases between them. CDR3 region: CASSVENNPNEQYF. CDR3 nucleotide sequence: TGTGCCAGCAGCGTAGAGAACAACCCCAACGAGCAGTACTTC. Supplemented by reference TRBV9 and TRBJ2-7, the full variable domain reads DSGVTQTPKHLITATGQRVTLRCSPRSGDLSVYWYQQSLDQGLQFLIQYYNGEERAKGNILERFSAQQFPDLHSELNLSSLELGDSALYFCASSVENNPNEQYFGPGTRLTVT.

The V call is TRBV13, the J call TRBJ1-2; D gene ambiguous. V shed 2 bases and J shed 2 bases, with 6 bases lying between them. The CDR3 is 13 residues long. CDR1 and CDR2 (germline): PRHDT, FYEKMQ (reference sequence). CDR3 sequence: CASSLRGNYGYTF. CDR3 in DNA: TGTGCCAGCAGCTTAAGAGGGAACTATGGCTACACCTTC.

Written as DNA, the CDR3 is TGTGCCAGCACTTCCTCAGGGGGATTCGACGATCCCCTCCACTTT. It translates to CASTSSGGFDDPLHF. This chain uses TRBV27 with TRBJ1-6, with 7 bases identical to TRBD1. CDR3 length equals 15 residues. Germline V lookup: CDR1 MNHEY, CDR2 SMNVEV (reference sequence). V was clipped by 7 bases and J by 13 bases; unmatched bases: 16.

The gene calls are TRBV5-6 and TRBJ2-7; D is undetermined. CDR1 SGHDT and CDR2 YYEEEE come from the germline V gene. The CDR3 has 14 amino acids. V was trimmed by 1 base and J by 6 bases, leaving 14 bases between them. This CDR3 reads CASSLLRFEAEQYF. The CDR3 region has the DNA TGTGCCAGCAGCTTGCTTCGCTTCGAGGCCGAGCAGTACTTC.

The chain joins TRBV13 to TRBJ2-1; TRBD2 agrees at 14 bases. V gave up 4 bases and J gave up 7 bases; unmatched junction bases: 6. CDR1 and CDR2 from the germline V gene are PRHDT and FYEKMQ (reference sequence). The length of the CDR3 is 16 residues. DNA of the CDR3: TGTGCCAGCAGCTCCGGGACTAGCGGGGGTATTAATGAGCAGTTCTTC. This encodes CASSSGTSGGINEQFF.

The CDR3 is CASSVGLGLQGGGEQYF. The CDR3, as DNA: TGTGCCAGCAGCGTAGGGTTGGGCCTTCAGGGGGGAGGCGAGCAGTACTTC. V gene TRBV9 combines with J gene TRBJ2-7; possible D gene TRBD1, 7 bases. With 0 bases removed from V and 6 bases from J, the gap between germline ends came to 22 bases. The CDR3 extends over 17 amino acids. CDR1 is SGDLS, CDR2 YYNGEE, per germline.

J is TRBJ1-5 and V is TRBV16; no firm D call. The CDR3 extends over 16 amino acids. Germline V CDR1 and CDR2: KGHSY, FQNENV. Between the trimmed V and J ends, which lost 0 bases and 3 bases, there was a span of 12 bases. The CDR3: CASSQSRRGNNQPQHF. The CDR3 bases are TGTGCCAGCAGCCAATCTAGGAGAGGGAACAATCAGCCCCAGCATTTT.

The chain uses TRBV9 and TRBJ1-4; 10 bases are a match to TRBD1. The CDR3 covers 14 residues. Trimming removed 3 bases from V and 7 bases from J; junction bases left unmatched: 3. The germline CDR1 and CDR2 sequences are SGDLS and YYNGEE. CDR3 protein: CASSGQGAPEKLFF. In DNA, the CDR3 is TGTGCCAGCAGCGGACAGGGGGCTCCTGAAAAACTGTTTTTT. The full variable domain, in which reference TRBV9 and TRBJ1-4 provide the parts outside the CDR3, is DSGVTQTPKHLITATGQRVTLRCSPRSGDLSVYWYQQSLDQGLQFLIQYYNGEERAKGNILERFSAQQFPDLHSELNLSSLELGDSALYFCASSGQGAPEKLFFGSGTQLSVL.

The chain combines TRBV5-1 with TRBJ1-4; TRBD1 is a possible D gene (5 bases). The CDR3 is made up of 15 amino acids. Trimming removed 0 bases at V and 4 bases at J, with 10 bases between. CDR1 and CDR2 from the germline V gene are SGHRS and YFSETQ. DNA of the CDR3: TGCGCCAGCAGCTTGGAGGGGAGGGGTAATGAAAAACTGTTTTTT. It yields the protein CASSLEGRGNEKLFF.

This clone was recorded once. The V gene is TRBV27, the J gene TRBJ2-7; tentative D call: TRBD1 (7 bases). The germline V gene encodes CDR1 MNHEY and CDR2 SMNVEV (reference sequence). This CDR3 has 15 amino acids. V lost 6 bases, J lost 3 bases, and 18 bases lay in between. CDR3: CASSYAGTAGYEQYF. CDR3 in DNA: TGTGCCAGCAGCTACGCCGGGACAGCGGGCTACGAGCAGTACTTC.

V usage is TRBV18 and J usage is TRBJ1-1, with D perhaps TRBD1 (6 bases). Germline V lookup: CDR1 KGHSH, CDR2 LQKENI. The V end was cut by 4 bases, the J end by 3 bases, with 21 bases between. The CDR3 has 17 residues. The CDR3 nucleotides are TGTGCCAGCTCACTCGAAGGTCACAGGGCGTTGGACACTGAAGCTTTCTTT. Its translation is CASSLEGHRALDTEAFF.

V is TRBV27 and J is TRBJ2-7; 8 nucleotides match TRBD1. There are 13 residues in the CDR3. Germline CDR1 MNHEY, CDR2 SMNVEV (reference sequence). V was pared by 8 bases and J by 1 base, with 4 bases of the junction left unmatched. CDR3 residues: CASGRDRSYEQYF. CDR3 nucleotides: TGTGCCAGCGGTAGGGACAGGTCCTACGAGCAGTACTTC.

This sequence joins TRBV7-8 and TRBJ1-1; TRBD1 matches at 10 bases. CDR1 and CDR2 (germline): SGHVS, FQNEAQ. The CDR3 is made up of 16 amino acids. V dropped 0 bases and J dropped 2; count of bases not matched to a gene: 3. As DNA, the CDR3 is TGTGCCAGCAGCTTAGCTATGACAGGGGGCAACACTGAAGCTTTCTTT. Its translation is CASSLAMTGGNTEAFF.

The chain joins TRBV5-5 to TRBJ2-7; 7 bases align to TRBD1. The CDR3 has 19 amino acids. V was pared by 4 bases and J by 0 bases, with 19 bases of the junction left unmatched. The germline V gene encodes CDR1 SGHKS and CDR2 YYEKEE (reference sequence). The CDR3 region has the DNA TGTGCCAGCAGCGGCCGAAGCCTTGGGACAGAACATAGCTCCTACGAGCAGTACTTC. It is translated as CASSGRSLGTEHSSYEQYF. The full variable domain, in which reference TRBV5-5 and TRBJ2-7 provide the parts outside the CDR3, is DAGVTQSPTHLIKTRGQQVTLRCSPISGHKSVSWYQQVLGQGPQFIFQYYEKEERGRGNFPDRFSARQFPNYSSELNVNALLLGDSALYLCASSGRSLGTEHSSYEQYFGPGTRLTVT.

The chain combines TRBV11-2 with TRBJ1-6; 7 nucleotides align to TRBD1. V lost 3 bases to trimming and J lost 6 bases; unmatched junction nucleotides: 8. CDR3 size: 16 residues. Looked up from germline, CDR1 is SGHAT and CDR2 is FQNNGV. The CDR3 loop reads CASSLDRFTGNSPLHF. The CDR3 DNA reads TGTGCCAGCAGCTTGGACAGGTTTACGGGTAATTCACCCCTCCACTTT.